This paragraph covers one T cell receptor beta chain sequence. In germline, CDR1 is MNHEY, CDR2 SMNVEV (reference sequence). This CDR3 comprises 15 residues. Trimming shortened V by 3 bases and J by 5 bases, and 13 bases separated the two germline ends. These data originate in a study of blood T cell repertoires in COVID-19. Generated by immunoSEQ multiplex PCR, the TCRdb table keeps only in-frame clones and is missing some. The sample has around 67,000 clones, around 91% seen once. The clonotype was recovered from a human donor in a cohort sampled during active COVID-19. The sequencing input was peripheral blood. The V gene is TRBV27, the J gene TRBJ1-4, with D perhaps TRBD1 (5 bases). CDR3 sequence: CASSFSWRGNEKLFF. DNA of the CDR3: TGTGCCAGCAGTTTCTCGTGGAGGGGAAATGAAAAACTGTTTTTT.